This is a list of T cell receptor beta chains from one sample in a study of T-cell reconstitution after alpha-beta-depleted transplantation in children. TCRdb called the PCR reads again in MiXCR, with one record for every CDR3 protein. Of almost 600,000 distinct CDR3 sequences listed, roughly a quarter are singletons. Sequences were derived from PBMCs, sampled before TCRalphabeta/CD19-depleted stem cell transplant. These receptors came from a boy younger than two with Wiskott-Aldrich syndrome, due to receive a stem cell transplant. Each CDR3 is given with its conserved first and last residue. D genes are given only for firm matches. The size entry is marked missing in some rows and otherwise reads once, few, many or a size class.

j_call v_call d_call clone_size cdr3_aa cdr3_nt
TRBJ2-2 TRBV27 . few CASSFLQGPAGGELFF TGTGCCAGCAGCTTTCTACAGGGTCCAGCCGGCGGGGAGCTGTTTTTT
TRBJ2-4 TRBV12-3/TRBV12-4 TRBD2 . CASSFGGGAKNIQYF TGTGCCAGCAGTTTTGGGGGGGGAGCCAAAAACATTCAGTACTTC
TRBJ2-1 TRBV20-1 . few CSARPLVGSYNEQFF TGCAGTGCTAGACCCCTAGTAGGGTCCTACAATGAGCAGTTCTTC
TRBJ2-3 TRBV12-3/TRBV12-4 TRBD2 . CASSFERQRESTDTQYF TGTGCCAGCAGTTTTGAGCGGCAGCGGGAGAGCACAGATACGCAGTATTTT
TRBJ2-3 TRBV18 . . CASSPRVNAADTQYF TGTGCCAGCTCACCACGGGTGAACGCAGCAGATACGCAGTATTTT
TRBJ1-5 TRBV6-1 . few CASREGERSNQPQHF TGTGCCAGCAGGGAGGGAGAGAGGAGCAATCAGCCCCAGCATTTT
TRBJ2-5 TRBV20-1 . . CSAPDRSWTQYF TGCAGTGCTCCCGATCGTAGCTGGACCCAGTACTTC
TRBJ1-2 TRBV29-1 TRBD1 . CSVDRRQGGYGYTF TGCAGCGTTGATAGGCGACAGGGCGGCTATGGCTACACCTTC
TRBJ2-5 TRBV5-1 TRBD2 few CASSTLAGTETQYF TGCGCCAGCAGCACTCTAGCGGGAACAGAGACCCAGTACTTC
TRBJ2-5 TRBV24-1 . many CATSDPTGEGRETQYF TGTGCCACCAGTGACCCAACAGGGGAGGGGAGAGAGACCCAGTACTTC
TRBJ2-1 TRBV6-2/TRBV6-3 . . CASSYPKPVTGWHTNEQFF TGTGCCAGCAGTTACCCGAAACCCGTAACGGGGTGGCACACCAATGAGCAGTTCTTC
TRBJ2-1 TRBV10-3 TRBD2 . CAISGTGKTSGQYNEQFF TGTGCCATCAGTGGCACAGGGAAGACTAGCGGACAATACAATGAGCAGTTCTTC
TRBJ2-7 TRBV12-3/TRBV12-4 TRBD2 few CASSDRLAASEQYF TGTGCCAGCTCAGATCGACTAGCTGCGTCCGAGCAGTACTTC
TRBJ1-1 TRBV28 . . CASSPVGFRNTEAFF TGTGCCAGCAGTCCCGTGGGCTTCCGGAACACTGAAGCTTTCTTT
TRBJ2-1 TRBV7-3 . . CASSLSGKYNEQFF TGTGCCAGCAGCTTATCCGGGAAATACAATGAGCAGTTCTTC
TRBJ2-1 TRBV30 TRBD2 . CAWRPGLAEQFF TGTGCCTGGAGGCCCGGACTAGCGGAGCAGTTCTTC
TRBJ2-1 TRBV27 TRBD2 . CASSPLAGLSYNEQFF TGTGCCAGCAGCCCCCTAGCGGGGCTTTCCTACAATGAGCAGTTCTTC
TRBJ1-1 TRBV7-9 . . CASSLALREAFF TGTGCCAGCAGCTTAGCGCTACGGGAAGCTTTCTTT
TRBJ1-5 TRBV20-1 TRBD1 few CSARQGGEWSNQPQHF TGCAGTGCGAGACAGGGTGGGGAGTGGAGCAATCAGCCCCAGCATTTT
TRBJ1-5 TRBV15 . few CATSRDSGNQPQHF TGTGCCACCAGCAGAGATTCGGGGAACCAGCCCCAGCATTTT
TRBJ1-5 TRBV12-3/TRBV12-4 . few CASSLRGGAQPQHF TGTGCCAGCAGTCTTCGAGGGGGGGCCCAGCCCCAGCATTTT
TRBJ1-2 TRBV19 TRBD1 . CASRTGPYGYTF TGTGCCAGTCGGACAGGCCCCTATGGCTACACCTTC
TRBJ1-1 TRBV29-1 . . CSVVRPLNTEAFF TGCAGCGTTGTTAGGCCTTTGAACACTGAAGCTTTCTTT
TRBJ2-3 TRBV10-1 TRBD2 . CASSEASGRLDTQYF TGCGCCAGCAGTGAAGCTAGCGGGAGGTTGGATACGCAGTATTTT
TRBJ1-6 TRBV12-3/TRBV12-4 . few CASSRGLGESPLHF TGTGCCAGCAGCCGTGGGTTGGGGGAATCACCCCTCCACTTT
TRBJ2-7 TRBV20-1 . . CSASDYEQYF TGCAGTGCCAGTGACTACGAGCAGTACTTC
TRBJ1-2 TRBV9 TRBD1 few CASSVDPGQGWYGYTF TGTGCCAGCAGCGTAGATCCGGGACAGGGGTGGTATGGCTACACCTTC
TRBJ1-3 TRBV30 . few CAWAGTPVSGNTIYF TGTGCCTGGGCCGGGACACCCGTATCTGGAAACACCATATATTTT
TRBJ2-5 TRBV20-1 . few CSARPLVQETQYF TGCAGTGCTAGACCGCTGGTCCAAGAGACCCAGTACTTC
TRBJ2-4 TRBV20-1 . few CSASPGAKNIQYF TGCAGTGCTAGCCCGGGAGCCAAAAACATTCAGTACTTC
TRBJ2-3 TRBV30 . . CAWSVVGAVDTQYF TGTGCCTGGAGTGTAGTGGGAGCCGTAGATACGCAGTATTTT
TRBJ2-1 TRBV5-1 TRBD2 . CASSFGREGQNNEQFF TGCGCCAGCAGCTTTGGGCGGGAGGGCCAGAACAATGAGCAGTTCTTC